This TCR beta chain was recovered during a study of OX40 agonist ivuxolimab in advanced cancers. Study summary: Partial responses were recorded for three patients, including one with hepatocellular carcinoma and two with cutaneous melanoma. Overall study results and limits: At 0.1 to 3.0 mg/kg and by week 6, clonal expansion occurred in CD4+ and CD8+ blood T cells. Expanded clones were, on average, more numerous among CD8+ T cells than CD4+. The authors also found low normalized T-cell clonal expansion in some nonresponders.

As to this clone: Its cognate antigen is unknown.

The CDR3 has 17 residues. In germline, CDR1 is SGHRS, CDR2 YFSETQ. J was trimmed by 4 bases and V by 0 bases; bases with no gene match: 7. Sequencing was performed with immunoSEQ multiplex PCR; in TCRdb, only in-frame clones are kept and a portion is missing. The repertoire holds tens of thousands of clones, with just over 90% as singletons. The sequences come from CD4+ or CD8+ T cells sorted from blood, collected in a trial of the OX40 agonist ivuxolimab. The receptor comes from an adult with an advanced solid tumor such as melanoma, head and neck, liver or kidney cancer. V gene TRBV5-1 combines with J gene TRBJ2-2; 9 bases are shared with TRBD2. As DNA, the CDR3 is TGCGCCAGCAGCTTGGTGTTGGCGGGAGGGGGCACCGGGGAGCTGTTTTTT. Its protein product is CASSLVLAGGGTGELFF.